This T cell receptor (beta chain) was documented in a study of CD8 T cells in ankylosing spondylitis. Points from the study as a whole: In synovial fluid and blood from reactive arthritis, some motif variants were previously reported. With a CD8+ phenotype, disease-linked clones were relatively rare in peripheral blood. From matched ankylosing spondylitis synovial fluid, disease-linked clones were reportedly recovered at significantly enriched levels. Blood of patients with ankylosing spondylitis appeared to be characterized by a TCR beta motif of eight highly homologous variants.

TCRdb re-called the 5' RACE reads through MiXCR, storing one row per CDR3 protein. The sample yields around 140,000 distinct CDR3 sequences, roughly an eighth seen once. The germline V gene has CDR1 SEHNR and CDR2 FQNEAQ (reference sequence). The length of the CDR3 is 15 residues. V shed 1 base and J shed 0 bases, with 10 bases lying between them. This clonotype was counted many times. Its antigen is undetermined. This chain connects TRBV7-9 to TRBJ2-7; weak D call: TRBD1 (5 bases). This receptor was identified in a female donor with ankylosing spondylitis or in good health (not recorded which). Source material: blood, either unsorted or a sorted T cell fraction (not recorded which). The CDR3 spells CASSLVGDSSYEQYF. For the CDR3, the DNA is TGTGCCAGCAGCTTAGTCGGTGACAGCTCCTACGAGCAGTACTTC.